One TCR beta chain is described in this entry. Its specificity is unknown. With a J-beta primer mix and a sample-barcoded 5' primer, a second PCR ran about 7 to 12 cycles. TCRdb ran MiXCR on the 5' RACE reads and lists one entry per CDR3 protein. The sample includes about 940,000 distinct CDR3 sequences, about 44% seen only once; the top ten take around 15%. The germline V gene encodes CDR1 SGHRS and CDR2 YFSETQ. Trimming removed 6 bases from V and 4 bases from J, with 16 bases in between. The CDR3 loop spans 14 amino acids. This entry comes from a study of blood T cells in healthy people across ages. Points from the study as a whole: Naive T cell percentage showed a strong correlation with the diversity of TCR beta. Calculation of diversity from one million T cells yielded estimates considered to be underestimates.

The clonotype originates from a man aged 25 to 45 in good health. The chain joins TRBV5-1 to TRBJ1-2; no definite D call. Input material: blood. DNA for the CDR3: TGCGCCAGCATTCCTGACACCGCACCCTATGGCTACACCTTC. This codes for CASIPDTAPYGYTF.